This T cell receptor beta chain was recovered during a study of CD8+CD57+ T cells in acquired aplastic anemia. Study background: DNA per sorted CD4+ or CD8+ sample ranged roughly 0.18 to 30 ug, averaging 3.2 ug. Researchers reported that healthy donors averaged about 10 million reads for CD4+ cells. Points from the study as a whole: Patients and controls shared some 30 CD8+ CDR3 sequences. Patients and controls were not found to differ significantly in CD8+ Simpson's diversity.

Turning to this clonotype: What it binds is unknown. Compared with germline, one end of the junction differs, possibly owing to a read error.

Profiling that covered TCR beta VDJ and CDR3 relied on genomic DNA as its template. TCRdb independently ran MiXCR on the reads; one entry per CDR3 protein. The data hold around 400,000 distinct CDR3 sequences, with about 70% observed a single time. This TCR derives from a human donor in good health, serving as a control. The sequenced material came from sorted CD4+, CD8+, or CD8+CD57+ T cells (not recorded which) from PBMCs.

The CDR3 DNA reads TGTGCCAGCAAGTGGGGGGTGGCCTACGCGCAGTACTTC. It encodes CASKWGVAYAQYF. V is TRBV7-2 and J is TRBJ2-7; tentative D call: TRBD2 (6 bases). Per germline, CDR1 SGHTA and CDR2 FQGNSA. This CDR3 region has 13 residues.